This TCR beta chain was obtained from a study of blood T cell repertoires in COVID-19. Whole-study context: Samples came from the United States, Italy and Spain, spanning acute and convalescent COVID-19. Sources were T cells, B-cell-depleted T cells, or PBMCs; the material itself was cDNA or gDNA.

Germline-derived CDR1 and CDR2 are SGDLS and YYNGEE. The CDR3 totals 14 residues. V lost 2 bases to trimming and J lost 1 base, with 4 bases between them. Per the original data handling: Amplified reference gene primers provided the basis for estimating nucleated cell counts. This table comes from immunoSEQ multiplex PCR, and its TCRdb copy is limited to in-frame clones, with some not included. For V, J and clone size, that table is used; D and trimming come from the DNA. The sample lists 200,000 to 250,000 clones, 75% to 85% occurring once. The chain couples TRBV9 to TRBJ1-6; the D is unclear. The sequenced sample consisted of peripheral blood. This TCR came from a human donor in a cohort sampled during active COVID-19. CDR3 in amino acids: CASSVLSYNSPLHF. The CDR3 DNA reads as TGTGCCAGCAGCGTCCTTTCCTATAATTCACCCCTCCACTTT.